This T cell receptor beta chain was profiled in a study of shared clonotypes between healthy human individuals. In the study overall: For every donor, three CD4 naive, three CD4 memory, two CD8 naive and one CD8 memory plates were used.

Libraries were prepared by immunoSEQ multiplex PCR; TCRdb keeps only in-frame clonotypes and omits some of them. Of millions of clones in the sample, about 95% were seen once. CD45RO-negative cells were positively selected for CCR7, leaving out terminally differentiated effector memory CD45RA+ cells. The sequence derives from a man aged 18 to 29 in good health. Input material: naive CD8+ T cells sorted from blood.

For the CDR3, the DNA is TGTGCCAGCAGTGAAGGGACAGGGGCCTACGAGCAGTACTTC. This translates into CASSEGTGAYEQYF. The chain carries TRBV27 and TRBJ2-7; 10 bases map to TRBD1. The CDR3 length is 14 residues. V trimming: 5 bases; J trimming: 2 bases; junction bases outside the gene matches: 3. Per the germline V gene, CDR1 is MNHEY and CDR2 is SMNVEV (reference sequence).